The rows below give T cell receptor beta chains drawn from one sample of a study of response to subunit inactivated influenza vaccine. Via MiXCR, TCRdb re-called the RT-PCR reads, giving one row per CDR3 protein. The table shows roughly 760,000 distinct CDR3 sequences, with roughly 20% occurring only once. Sequencing was performed on PBMCs from blood, taken more than 4 days after vaccination. The origin of the receptors is a man aged 45-65 years who received an inactivated influenza vaccine. The CDR3 runs from the conserved cysteine through the conserved F or W. Each record gives: V gene, J gene, D gene, clone size, CDR3 protein, CDR3 DNA. A D gene is named only where the DNA matches it firmly. Size is stated for part of the rows, as once, few or many counts, or as a class when the clone is expanded.

>TRBV9|TRBJ2-1|.|few
CASSVDPADDNEQFF
TGTGCCAGCAGCGTAGATCCTGCCGACGACAATGAGCAGTTCTTC
>TRBV6-1|TRBJ2-1|TRBD1|.
CASNPAEAGGSVEQFF
TGTGCCAGCAACCCAGCAGAAGCAGGGGGAAGTGTTGAGCAGTTCTTC
>TRBV18|TRBJ1-1|.|few
CASSPQGSGANTEAFF
TGTGCCAGCTCACCACAAGGATCTGGGGCGAACACTGAAGCTTTCTTT
>TRBV28|TRBJ2-7|TRBD2|.
CASMGSGTSSHEQYF
TGTGCCAGCATGGGATCCGGGACTAGTTCTCACGAGCAGTACTTC
>TRBV7-2|TRBJ1-6|.|.
CASSLERAGNSPLHF
TGTGCCAGCAGCTTAGAAAGGGCAGGGAACTCACCCCTCCACTTT
>TRBV29-1|TRBJ2-3|.|few
CSVGWGRTDTQYF
TGCAGCGTTGGGTGGGGACGCACAGATACGCAGTATTTT
>TRBV29-1|TRBJ2-1|.|few
CSVGGGLEYSYNEQFF
TGCAGCGTGGGGGGTGGGCTAGAGTATTCCTACAATGAGCAGTTCTTC
>TRBV20-1|TRBJ2-7|.|few
CSAWDALPNEQYF
TGCAGTGCTTGGGATGCCCTCCCGAACGAGCAGTACTTC
>TRBV6-5|TRBJ2-5|TRBD2|.
CASSYSFGTSVKTQYF
TGTGCCAGCAGTTACTCATTTGGGACTAGCGTAAAGACCCAGTACTTC
>TRBV10-3|TRBJ2-2|.|.
CAISELDRNTGELFF
TGTGCCATCAGTGAGCTGGACAGGAACACCGGGGAGCTGTTTTTT
>TRBV29-1|TRBJ2-1|.|few
CSVDLRGKLVPFSFYNEQFF
TGCAGCGTTGATCTCCGGGGGAAATTAGTCCCTTTCTCTTTCTACAATGAGCAGTTCTTC
>TRBV20-1|TRBJ2-5|TRBD1|few
CSARLLGQGETQYF
TGCAGTGCCCGGCTTCTTGGACAGGGTGAGACCCAGTACTTC
>TRBV7-9|TRBJ1-2|TRBD1|.
CASSPQTGQGYGYTF
TGTGCCAGCAGCCCGCAAACGGGACAGGGTTATGGCTACACCTTC
>TRBV29-1|TRBJ2-5|TRBD2|.
CSVSRLAQETQYF
TGCAGCGTTAGCCGACTAGCCCAAGAGACCCAGTACTTC
>TRBV6-2/TRBV6-3|TRBJ2-3|.|few
CASSSSGAYADTQYF
TGTGCCAGCAGCTCAAGCGGAGCTTACGCAGATACGCAGTATTTT
>TRBV6-5|TRBJ2-7|.|few
CASSYPVSGAGAYSYEQYF
TGTGCCAGCAGTTACCCTGTTTCGGGGGCGGGGGCCTATTCCTACGAGCAGTACTTC
>TRBV20-1|TRBJ1-4|.|few
CSANPPGPNEKLFF
TGCAGTGCTAACCCGCCGGGGCCTAATGAAAAACTGTTTTTT
>TRBV30|TRBJ2-1|.|.
CAWTGGGREQFF
TGTGCCTGGACAGGGGGAGGACGGGAGCAGTTCTTC
>TRBV20-1|TRBJ1-1|.|few
CSAAGGGNTEAFF
TGCAGTGCCGCGGGGGGCGGAAACACTGAAGCTTTCTTT
>TRBV5-1|TRBJ1-5|TRBD1|.
CASSLAWDRDVIVQPQHF
TGCGCCAGCAGCTTGGCCTGGGACAGGGACGTAATCGTTCAGCCCCAGCATTTT
>TRBV2|TRBJ2-3|.|.
CASSEDRAAYF
TGTGCCAGCAGTGAAGACAGGGCTGCGTATTTT
>TRBV7-9|TRBJ2-1|TRBD1|.
CASSQDRGLDNEQFF
TGTGCCAGCAGCCAGGACAGGGGGTTAGATAATGAGCAGTTCTTC
>TRBV10-3|TRBJ1-1|.|few
CAISYESENTEAFF
TGTGCCATATCATACGAGTCGGAGAACACTGAAGCTTTCTTT
>TRBV20-1|TRBJ1-5|TRBD1|.
CSASLGQGVFQPQHF
TGCAGTGCTAGTTTGGGACAGGGTGTTTTTCAGCCCCAGCATTTT
>TRBV28|TRBJ1-2|.|once
CASTFGGTTSNYGYTF
TGTGCCAGCACCTTCGGGGGGACAACTTCTAACTATGGCTACACCTTC
>TRBV12-3/TRBV12-4|TRBJ2-6|.|.
CASSFFPGNSGANVLTF
TGTGCCAGCAGTTTTTTCCCAGGGAACTCTGGGGCCAACGTCCTGACTTTC
>TRBV10-3|TRBJ2-4|TRBD2|.
CATGTRGVIAKNIQYF
TGTGCCACCGGGACTAGGGGTGTCATAGCCAAAAACATTCAGTACTTC
>TRBV2|TRBJ1-6|.|few
CASSGAGSSYNSPLHF
TGTGCCAGCAGTGGAGCAGGCAGCTCCTATAATTCACCCCTCCACTTT
>TRBV15|TRBJ2-1|TRBD2|.
CATSNTGTSFYNEQFF
TGTGCCACCAGCAACACCGGGACTAGCTTCTACAATGAGCAGTTCTTC
>TRBV29-1|TRBJ2-1|.|many
CSVGNNEQFF
TGCAGCGTCGGGAACAATGAGCAGTTCTTC
>TRBV20-1|TRBJ1-1|.|.
CSARDRRDLEAFF
TGCAGTGCTAGAGATAGGCGGGACCTTGAAGCTTTCTTT
>TRBV10-3|TRBJ2-1|TRBD1|.
CAISERGQGINEQFF
TGTGCCATCAGTGAGAGGGGACAGGGGATAAATGAGCAGTTCTTC
>TRBV19|TRBJ2-2|.|.
CASKPGLTEELFF
TGTGCCAGTAAGCCGGGACTCACTGAGGAGCTGTTTTTT
>TRBV12-3/TRBV12-4|TRBJ2-1|.|.
CASRNRVPNNEQFF
TGTGCCAGCAGAAACAGGGTCCCCAACAATGAGCAGTTCTTC
>TRBV20-1|TRBJ2-7|TRBD1|few
CSARGGTGNEQYF
TGCAGTGCTAGGGGAGGGACAGGGAACGAGCAGTACTTC
>TRBV25-1|TRBJ2-5|TRBD2|.
CASSEGLTRERTQYF
TGTGCCAGCAGTGAAGGTCTAACGCGGGAGAGGACCCAGTACTTC
>TRBV20-1|TRBJ1-6|.|.
CSAQRGKENSPLHF
TGCAGCGCTCAACGGGGGAAAGAAAATTCACCCCTCCACTTT
>TRBV20-1|TRBJ1-1|.|few
CSATDLFPEAFF
TGCAGTGCTACGGATTTATTCCCCGAAGCTTTCTTT
>TRBV5-1|TRBJ2-3|TRBD2|.
CASSTTGTSGDTQYF
TGCGCCAGCAGCACTACCGGGACTAGCGGAGATACGCAGTATTTT
>TRBV3-1|TRBJ2-2|TRBD2|.
CASSQVSSGRETPSGELFF
TGTGCCAGCAGCCAAGTTTCTAGCGGGAGGGAAACTCCGTCCGGGGAGCTGTTTTTT
>TRBV20-1|TRBJ1-2|.|.
CSAAAGGSEYGYTF
TGCAGTGCTGCCGCTGGAGGGTCGGAGTATGGCTACACCTTC
>TRBV11-2|TRBJ2-7|.|.
CASSPFLVAYEQYF
TGTGCCAGCAGCCCCTTTTTGGTCGCCTACGAGCAGTACTTC
>TRBV11-2|TRBJ2-3|TRBD2|.
CASSLELAGGWDTQYF
TGTGCCAGCAGCTTAGAGTTAGCGGGGGGCTGGGATACGCAGTATTTT